This T cell receptor beta chain is from a study of blood T cell repertoires in COVID-19. Whole-study context: COVID-19 samples collected from the United States, Italy and Spain covered acute and convalescent phases. Nucleic acid was either cDNA or gDNA, and it came from T cells, B-cell-depleted T cells, or PBMCs.

This CDR3 has 17 residues. The germline gives CDR1 PRHDT, CDR2 FYEKMQ (reference sequence). The junction had 10 bases not matched to a gene; V was cut back by 5 bases and J by 2 bases. Original analysis: From reference gene primer amplification, estimates of nucleated cell counts were derived. Sequenced by immunoSEQ multiplex PCR; TCRdb stores in-frame clones only, minus some. For V, J and clone size, that table is used; D and trimming come from the DNA. The sample shows 200,000 to 250,000 clones, more than 70% of them seen only once. The clonotype was recovered from a human donor in a cohort sampled during active COVID-19. The rearrangement links TRBV13 to TRBJ2-1, with 9 bases aligning to TRBD2. Specimen: peripheral blood. This chain's CDR3 is CASSIPYAGGAYNEQFF. The DNA of the CDR3 is TGTGCCAGCAGCATACCGTATGCGGGGGGGGCCTACAATGAGCAGTTCTTC.